The 2 T cell receptor beta chains presented below share a single source sample, sequenced in a study of cytotoxic CD8 clonotypes in ibrutinib-treated CLL. The assay was immunoSEQ multiplex PCR, and TCRdb's table has in-frame clones only and misses some. The sample shows around 200,000 clones, roughly 77% of them seen only once. This material consisted of PBMCs, taken after 12 months of ibrutinib treatment. Receptor source: a human donor with chronic lymphocytic leukemia.

CDR3 sequence (DNA): TGTGCCAGCAGTTACGGGACAGGGGGCCGGTCGCCCCAGCATTTT. It specifies CASSYGTGGRSPQHF. V gene TRBV6-5 combines with J gene TRBJ1-5; 12 bases agree with TRBD1. From germline, CDR1 is MNHEY and CDR2 SVGAGI. Germline trimming cut 2 bases from V and 9 bases from J; bases unmatched to any gene: 5. The length of the CDR3 is 15 residues.

This chain uses TRBV30 with TRBJ2-7; TRBD2 matches at 9 bases. The length of the CDR3 is 14 residues. V shed 5 bases, J shed 12 bases, and the junction held 17 bases outside the gene matches. Germline values: CDR1 GTSNPN, CDR2 SVGIG (reference sequence). CDR3 residues: CAWLPGLAGAIPYF. DNA for the CDR3: TGTGCCTGGCTCCCCGGGTTAGCGGGAGCTATCCCGTACTTC.